A single sample gave rise to the 18 T cell receptor beta chains below, sequenced in a study of blood T cell repertoires in COVID-19. Here immunoSEQ multiplex PCR was the method, and the copy in TCRdb shows in-frame clones only, minus some. In the table there are more than 110,000 clones, 70% to 85% of which are singletons. Input material: peripheral blood. The receptors shown here come from a human donor in a cohort sampled during active COVID-19.

V is TRBV19 and J is TRBJ2-1; 8 bases line up with TRBD1. V was clipped by 6 bases and J by 8 bases; unmatched bases: 12. The germline V gene encodes CDR1 LNHDA and CDR2 SQIVND (reference sequence). The CDR3 has 15 residues. CDR3 amino acids: CASSSRPAGGDEQFF. CDR3 nucleotide sequence: TGTGCCAGTAGCTCCCGGCCCGCAGGGGGCGATGAGCAGTTCTTC. The whole variable domain, remainder taken from reference TRBV19 and TRBJ2-1, is DGGITQSPKYLFRKEGQNVTLSCEQNLNHDAMYWYRQDPGQGLRLIYYSQIVNDFQKGDIAEGYSVSREKKESFPLTVTSAQKNPTAFYLCASSSRPAGGDEQFFGPGTRLTVL.

Relative to its sample, this clone is medium-sized. V gene TRBV11-2 combines with J gene TRBJ1-5; D is ambiguous. Deletions cut 0 bases from V and 3 bases from J, with 9 bases between. Germline V CDR1 and CDR2: SGHAT, FQNNGV. The CDR3 sequence is 15 residues long. The CDR3 here is CASSLEAGFNQPQHF. As DNA, the CDR3 is TGTGCCAGCAGCTTAGAAGCAGGCTTCAATCAGCCCCAGCATTTT.

J is TRBJ2-2 and V is TRBV12-3 or TRBV12-4; the D gene is possibly TRBD2 (6 bases). The CDR3 contains 13 residues. Trimming removed 6 bases at V and 2 bases at J, with 7 bases between. The CDR3 reads CASRGGNTGELFF. In DNA form, the CDR3 reads TGTGCCAGCAGGGGGGGAAACACCGGGGAGCTGTTTTTT.

The chain carries TRBV7-8 and TRBJ2-2, with TRBD1 as a possible D gene (6 bases). Germline CDR1 reads SGHVS; CDR2 reads FQNEAQ. CDR3 length: 16 amino acids. Trimming left V 2 bases short and J 2 bases short, with 12 bases between. CDR3 coding DNA: TGTGCCAGCAGCTTATTGAACAGGGTCAACACCGGGGAGCTGTTTTTT. Protein product: CASSLLNRVNTGELFF.

The V call is TRBV14, the J call TRBJ2-3; 7 bases are shared with TRBD1. The germline gives CDR1 SGHDN, CDR2 FVKESK. This CDR3 spans 13 amino acids. The junction had 6 bases not matched to a gene; V was cut back by 6 bases and J by 6 bases. CDR3 sequence: CASRSTGSDTQYF. CDR3 bases: TGTGCCAGCAGGTCGACAGGGAGTGATACGCAGTATTTT. Full variable domain (rest looked up from reference TRBV14 and TRBJ2-3): EAGVTQFPSHSVIEKGQTVTLRCDPISGHDNLYWYRRVMGKEIKFLLHFVKESKQDESGMPNNRFLAERTGGTYSTLKVQPAELEDSGVYFCASRSTGSDTQYFGPGTRLTVL.

The V gene is TRBV20-1, the J gene TRBJ1-1; 8 bases match TRBD1. V dropped 6 bases and J dropped 4; count of bases not matched to a gene: 4. CDR3 length: 12 residues. Germline lookup yields CDR1 DFQATT and CDR2 SNEGSKA (reference sequence). CDR3 DNA: TGCAGTGCCAGTGACAGGGGCACTGAAGCTTTCTTT. It is translated as CSASDRGTEAFF.

The chain employs TRBV9 and TRBJ2-1; 8 nucleotides agree with TRBD2. Trimming at V came to 0 bases and at J to 3 bases, leaving 2 bases not matched to a gene. The CDR3 runs 15 residues. CDR1 SGDLS and CDR2 YYNGEE come from the germline V gene. In DNA form, the CDR3 reads TGTGCCAGCAGCGTAGGTAGCGGGGTCTACAATGAGCAGTTCTTC. This encodes CASSVGSGVYNEQFF.

V and J are TRBV29-1 and TRBJ2-7; D is unclear. The germline CDR1 and CDR2 sequences are SQVTM and ANQGSEA. V was clipped by 6 bases and J by 5 bases, with 17 bases between them. The length of the CDR3 is 13 residues. The CDR3 here is CSVVTVRSDEQYF. DNA for the CDR3: TGCAGCGTCGTAACCGTACGGAGTGACGAGCAGTACTTC.

The rearrangement uses TRBV30 and TRBJ1-1, with 12 bases fitting TRBD1. The CDR3 is made up of 15 amino acids. Germline loops: CDR1 GTSNPN, CDR2 SVGIG (reference sequence). Germline trimming cut 7 bases from V and 1 base from J; bases unmatched to any gene: 7. CDR3: CASGQGAGGNTEAFF. The CDR3 DNA is TGTGCCTCGGGACAGGGGGCCGGCGGGAACACTGAAGCTTTCTTT.

This clone has only one observation. The chain couples TRBV29-1 to TRBJ2-3; weak D call: TRBD1 (5 bases). V was clipped by 4 bases and J by 0 bases, with 8 bases between them. The CDR3 is 13 residues long. Germline-derived CDR1 and CDR2 are SQVTM and ANQGSEA. The CDR3 reads CSVGRGSTDTQYF. CDR3 nucleotide sequence: TGCAGCGTTGGTAGGGGCAGCACAGATACGCAGTATTTT.

This clone is a singleton in its sample. V and J are TRBV15 and TRBJ1-1; TRBD1 matches at 7 bases. V was pared by 3 bases and J by 5 bases, with 3 bases of the junction left unmatched. Germline loops: CDR1 LNHNV, CDR2 YYDKDF (reference sequence). This CDR3 is built from 13 residues. The CDR3, as DNA: TGTGCCACCAGCAGGGGGACAGAAACTGAAGCTTTCTTT. Translating gives CATSRGTETEAFF.

The chain links TRBV18 to TRBJ2-6; TRBD2 is a possible D gene (6 bases). The CDR3 contains 16 residues. Per the germline V gene, CDR1 is KGHSH and CDR2 is LQKENI. Between the trimmed V and J ends, which lost 0 bases and 4 bases, there was a span of 10 bases. CDR3 amino acids: CASSPPGGAGANVLTF. The CDR3 DNA sequence: TGTGCCAGCTCACCACCGGGGGGAGCCGGGGCCAACGTCCTGACTTTC. The whole variable domain, filled in from reference TRBV18 and TRBJ2-6, reads NAGVMQNPRHLVRRRGQEARLRCSPMKGHSHVYWYRQLPEEGLKFMVYLQKENIIDESGMPKERFSAEFPKEGPSILRIQQVVRGDSAAYFCASSPPGGAGANVLTFGAGSRLTVL.

CDR3 coding DNA: TGTGCCAGCTCACCACTAGCGGGGGAGTACGGGGAGCTGTTTTTT. It yields the protein CASSPLAGEYGELFF. The chain employs TRBV18 and TRBJ2-2; 9 bases fit TRBD2. Germline CDR1 and CDR2: KGHSH and LQKENI. J lost 7 bases, V lost 1 base, and 4 bases had no gene match. This CDR3 has 15 residues.

V gene TRBV7-2 combines with J gene TRBJ2-3; D call uncertain. V was trimmed by 0 bases and J by 0 bases, leaving 10 bases between them. CDR1 and CDR2 from the germline V gene are SGHTA and FQGNSA. The CDR3 runs to 16 residues. The CDR3 reads CASSLAGYSSTDTQYF. The CDR3 DNA follows: TGTGCCAGCAGCTTAGCCGGTTACTCTAGCACAGATACGCAGTATTTT.

This clone was seen many times. The chain uses TRBV7-2 and TRBJ1-2; 11 nucleotides line up with TRBD1. J was trimmed by 4 bases and V by 4 bases; bases with no gene match: 8. The CDR3 totals 16 residues. Germline V gives CDR1 SGHTA, CDR2 FQGNSA. CDR3 sequence (DNA): TGTGCCAGCAGCTCGAGAGGACAGGGGGCGATCTATGGCTACACCTTC. Protein product: CASSSRGQGAIYGYTF.

Note on this clone: Other DNA sequences in this sample translate to the same CDR3. The genes are TRBV7-2 and TRBJ2-3; 10 bases are shared with TRBD2. The CDR3 loop spans 14 amino acids. The J segment lost 6 bases and the V segment lost 3 bases, leaving 3 bases of the junction unmatched. Germline lookup yields CDR1 SGHTA and CDR2 FQGNSA. CDR3 sequence (DNA): TGTGCCAGCAGCTTGACTAGCGGGTCCGATACGCAGTATTTT. This sequence encodes CASSLTSGSDTQYF. The variable domain in full, with the rest retrieved from reference TRBV7-2 and TRBJ2-3, is GAGVSQSPSNKVTEKGKDVELRCDPISGHTALYWYRQSLGQGLEFLIYFQGNSAPDKSGLPSDRFSAERTGGSVSTLTIQRTQQEDSAVYLCASSLTSGSDTQYFGPGTRLTVL.

V usage is TRBV6-4 and J usage is TRBJ2-2, with 8 bases that match TRBD1. The V segment lost 6 bases and the J segment 4 bases; nucleotides outside the gene matches: 4. Germline-derived CDR1 and CDR2 are MRHNA and SNTAGT. The CDR3 has 14 residues. CDR3 nucleotide sequence: TGTGCCAGCAGCTCGACAGGGGCCACCGGGGAGCTGTTTTTT. Translating gives CASSSTGATGELFF.

The J gene is TRBJ2-7, the V gene TRBV4-1; 7 bases match TRBD1. The CDR3 length is 16 residues. The V gene end was trimmed by 0 bases and the J gene end by 5 bases; junction bases not matched to a gene: 10. CDR1 and CDR2 from the germline V gene are MGHRA and YSYEKL. CDR3 protein: CASSQDLAGTDNEQYF. The CDR3 bases are TGCGCCAGCAGCCAAGATCTCGCCGGGACAGATAACGAGCAGTACTTC.